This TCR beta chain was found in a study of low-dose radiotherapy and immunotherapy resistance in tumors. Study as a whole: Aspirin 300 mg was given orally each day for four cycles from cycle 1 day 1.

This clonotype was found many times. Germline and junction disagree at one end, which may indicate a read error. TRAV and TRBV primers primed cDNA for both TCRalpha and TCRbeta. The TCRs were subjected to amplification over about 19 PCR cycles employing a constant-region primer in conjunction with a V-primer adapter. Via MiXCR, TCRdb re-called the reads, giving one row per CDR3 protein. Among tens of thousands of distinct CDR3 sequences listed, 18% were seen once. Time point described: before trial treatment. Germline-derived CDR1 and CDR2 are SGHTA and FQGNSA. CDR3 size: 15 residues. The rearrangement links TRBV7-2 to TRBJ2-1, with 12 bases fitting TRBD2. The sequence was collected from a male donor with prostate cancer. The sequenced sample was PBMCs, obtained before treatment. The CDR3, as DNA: TGTGCCAGCACCTTAGCTAGCGGGGGGGCCAATGAGCAGTTCTTC. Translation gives CASTLASGGANEQFF.